The entry that follows covers one T cell receptor (beta chain) sequence. Its antigen is not known. The PCR was carried out with 60 Vbeta primers and 13 Jbeta primers. Under the authors' procedure: It was a later analysis that counted 83 million or so unique TCR beta chains, of which some 9.9 million were shared. Data came from immunoSEQ multiplex PCR; TCRdb stores just in-frame clones and leaves some out. D and trimming were read from the DNA, whereas the V and J calls and clone size are those reported in that table. The sample has more than 130,000 clones. Trimming took 6 bases from V and 2 from J, leaving 17 bases between them. Germline CDR1 MNHEY, CDR2 SVGAGI. The CDR3 sequence is 15 residues long. This record comes from a study of cytomegalovirus exposure and HLA in healthy donors. Study outcomes and limitations: Certain indistinguishable V segments, among them TRBV6-2 and TRBV6-3, were excluded.

The receptor was derived from a man in his forties in good health and CMV-seronegative. The J gene is TRBJ2-7, the V gene TRBV6-5; maybe TRBD1 (6 bases). The sample taken for sequencing was PBMCs. CDR3 region: CASRETGHETYEQYF. CDR3 DNA: TGTGCCAGCAGGGAAACGGGACACGAGACCTACGAGCAGTACTTC.